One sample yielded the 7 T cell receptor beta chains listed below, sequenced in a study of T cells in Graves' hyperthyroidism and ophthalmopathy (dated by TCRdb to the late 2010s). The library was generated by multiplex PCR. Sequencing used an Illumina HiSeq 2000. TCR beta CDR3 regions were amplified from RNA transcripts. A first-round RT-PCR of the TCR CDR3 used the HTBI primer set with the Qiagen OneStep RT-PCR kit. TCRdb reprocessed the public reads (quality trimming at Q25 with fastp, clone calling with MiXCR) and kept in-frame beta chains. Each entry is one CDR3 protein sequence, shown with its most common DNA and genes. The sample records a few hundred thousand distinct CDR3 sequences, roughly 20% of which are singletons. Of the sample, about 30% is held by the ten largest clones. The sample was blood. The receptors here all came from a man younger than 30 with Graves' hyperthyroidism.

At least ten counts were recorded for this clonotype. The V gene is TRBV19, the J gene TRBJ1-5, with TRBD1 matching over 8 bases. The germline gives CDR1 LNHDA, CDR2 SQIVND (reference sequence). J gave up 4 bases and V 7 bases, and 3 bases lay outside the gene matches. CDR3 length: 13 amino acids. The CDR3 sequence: CASTDRENQPQHF. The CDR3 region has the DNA TGTGCCAGTACGGACAGGGAGAATCAGCCCCAGCATTTT.

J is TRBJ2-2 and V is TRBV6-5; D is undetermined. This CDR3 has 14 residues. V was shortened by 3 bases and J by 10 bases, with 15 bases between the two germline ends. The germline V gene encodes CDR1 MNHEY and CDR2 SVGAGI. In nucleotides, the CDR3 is TGTGCCAGCAGTTATAGGGCGTTCCTCTTGGAGCTGTTTTTT. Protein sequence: CASSYRAFLLELFF.

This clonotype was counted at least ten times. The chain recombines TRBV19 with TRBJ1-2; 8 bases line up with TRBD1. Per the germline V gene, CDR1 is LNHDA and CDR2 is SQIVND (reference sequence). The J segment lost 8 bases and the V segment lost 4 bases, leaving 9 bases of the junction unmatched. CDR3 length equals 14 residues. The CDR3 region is CASSNPDREVGYTF. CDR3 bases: TGTGCCAGTAGTAACCCGGACAGGGAAGTGGGCTACACCTTC.

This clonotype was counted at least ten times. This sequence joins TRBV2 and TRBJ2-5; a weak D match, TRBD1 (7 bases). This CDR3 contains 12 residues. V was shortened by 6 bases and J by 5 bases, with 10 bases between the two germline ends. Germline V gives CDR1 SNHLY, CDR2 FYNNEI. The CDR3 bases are TGTGCCAGCAGGGAGGGGGCCGAGACCCAGTACTTC. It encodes CASREGAETQYF.

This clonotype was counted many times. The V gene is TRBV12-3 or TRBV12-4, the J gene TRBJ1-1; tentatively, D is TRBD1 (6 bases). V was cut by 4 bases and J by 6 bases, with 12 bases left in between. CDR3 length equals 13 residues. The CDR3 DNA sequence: TGTGCCAGCAGTTCAGGGGTTTGGGCTGAAGCTTTCTTT. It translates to CASSSGVWAEAFF.

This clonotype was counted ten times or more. For the CDR3, the DNA is TGTGCCAGCAGCCCGGATCTTACGCAGTATTTT. Translating it yields CASSPDLTQYF. V is TRBV12-3 or TRBV12-4 and J is TRBJ2-3; no clear D gene. V gave up 6 bases and J gave up 8 bases, with 9 bases separating them. The CDR3 covers 11 residues.

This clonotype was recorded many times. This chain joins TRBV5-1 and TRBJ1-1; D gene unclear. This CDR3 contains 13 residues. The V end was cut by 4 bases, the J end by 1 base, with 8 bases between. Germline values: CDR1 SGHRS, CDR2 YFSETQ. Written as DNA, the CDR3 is TGCGCCAGCAGCCGGTACGAGAACACTGAAGCTTTCTTT. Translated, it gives CASSRYENTEAFF.